This T cell receptor beta chain was recorded in a study of control samples from healthy donors and cancer patients. Repertoires were generated with immunoSEQ multiplex PCR, while TCRdb's copy carries only in-frame clones and drops some. The top ten clones hold 11% of a sample with almost 85,000 clones, around 84% of them seen once. Trimming removed 4 bases from V and 6 bases from J; junction bases left unmatched: 9. Looked up from germline, CDR1 is SGHTA and CDR2 is FQGNSA. The length of the CDR3 is 16 residues. The chain is built from TRBV7-2 and TRBJ1-6; 7 bases map to TRBD1. The TCR comes from a man in his 60s with head and neck cancer. Sequencing was carried out using PBMCs. The CDR3: CASSSQAGQSNSPLHF. In nucleotides, the CDR3 is TGTGCCAGCAGCTCTCAGGCGGGACAGAGTAATTCACCCCTCCACTTT.